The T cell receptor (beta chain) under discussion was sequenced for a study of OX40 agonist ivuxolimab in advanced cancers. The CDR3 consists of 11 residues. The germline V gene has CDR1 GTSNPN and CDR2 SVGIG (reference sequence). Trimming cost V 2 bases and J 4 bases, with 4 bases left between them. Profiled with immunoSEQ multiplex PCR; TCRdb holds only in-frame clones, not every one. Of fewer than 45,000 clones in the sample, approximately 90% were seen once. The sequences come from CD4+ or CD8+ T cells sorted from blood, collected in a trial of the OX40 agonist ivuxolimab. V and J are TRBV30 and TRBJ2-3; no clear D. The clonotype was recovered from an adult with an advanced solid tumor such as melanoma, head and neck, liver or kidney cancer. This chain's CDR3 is CAWSSPDTQYF. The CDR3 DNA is TGTGCCTGGAGTAGCCCAGATACGCAGTATTTT.